Below, 10 T cell receptor beta chains from the same sample are listed, as sequenced in a study of blood T cell repertoires in COVID-19. Only in-frame clones appear in the TCRdb table, and some are missing; sequencing was by immunoSEQ multiplex PCR. Of around 200,000 clones in the sample, less than 80% were seen once. The sequencing sample was made of peripheral blood. The source of these receptors is a man aged 50 to 59 who had recovered from COVID-19.

The gene calls are TRBV20-1 and TRBJ2-7; no clear D gene. Germline CDR1 and CDR2: DFQATT and SNEGSKA (reference sequence). This CDR3 spans 11 amino acids. Between the trimmed V and J ends, which lost 4 bases and 0 bases, there was a span of 4 bases. CDR3 sequence (DNA): TGCAGTGCTAAGCCCTCCTACGAGCAGTACTTC. Translation gives CSAKPSYEQYF.

J is TRBJ2-2 and V is TRBV4-3; D remains unclear. CDR1 is LGHNA and CDR2 is YSLEER in the germline V gene. V shed 0 bases and J shed 0 bases, with 8 bases lying between them. This CDR3 contains 16 residues. The CDR3 coding sequence is TGCGCCAGCAGCCAAGATCGCGGAACGAACACCGGGGAGCTGTTTTTT. It is translated as CASSQDRGTNTGELFF.

V is TRBV29-1 and J is TRBJ2-5; TRBD2 aligns across 7 bases. The CDR3 is made up of 13 amino acids. With 3 bases clipped from V and 3 bases from J, the junction kept 4 bases outside the gene matches. Germline values: CDR1 SQVTM, CDR2 ANQGSEA. CDR3 DNA sequence: TGCAGCGTTGAGGGGAGGGTCAAAGAGACCCAGTACTTC. This gives the protein CSVEGRVKETQYF.

CDR3 sequence: CASSLLQEAFF. CDR3 in DNA: TGTGCCAGCAGCTTATTACAGGAAGCTTTCTTT. This chain joins TRBV7-2 and TRBJ1-1, with D unresolved. The V and J ends lost 2 bases and 8 bases respectively, with 6 bases between them. The CDR3 covers 11 residues. CDR1 is SGHTA and CDR2 is FQGNSA in the germline V gene.

The chain links TRBV18 to TRBJ1-1; D remains ambiguous. The ends were cut back, 3 bases at V and 5 bases at J, with 13 bases in the middle. Germline values: CDR1 KGHSH, CDR2 LQKENI. This CDR3 is 14 amino acids long. The CDR3 here is CASSPSGGGTEAFF. Written as DNA, the CDR3 is TGTGCCAGCTCACCCTCGGGCGGAGGAACTGAAGCTTTCTTT.

This clone was recorded a few times. The V and J genes are TRBV6-2 or TRBV6-3 and TRBJ1-5; D is possibly TRBD1 (5 bases). Trimming shortened V by 5 bases and J by 5 bases, and 13 bases separated the two germline ends. This CDR3 is 14 amino acids long. CDR1 and CDR2 (germline): MNHEY, SVGEGT. The CDR3 region is CASSAPDTYQPQHF. CDR3 in DNA: TGTGCCAGCAGTGCACCGGACACCTATCAGCCCCAGCATTTT.

This clone has a count of ten or more. V gene TRBV3-1 (or the pseudogene TRBV3-2) combines with J gene TRBJ2-3; tentatively, D is TRBD2 (5 bases). The V gene's germline CDR1 is LGHDT and CDR2 YNNKEL (reference sequence). Trimming removed 3 bases at V and 1 base at J, with 14 bases between. The CDR3 runs to 16 residues. The CDR3 DNA reads as TGTGCCAGCAGCCATCCCGGGGAGCCCGGCACAGATACGCAGTATTTT. Amino acid sequence: CASSHPGEPGTDTQYF.

The DNA of the CDR3 is TGTGCCACCAGCAGGACACAGGGTTTCGAGACCCAGTACTTC. Translated: CATSRTQGFETQYF. The chain employs TRBV15 and TRBJ2-5; maybe TRBD1 (6 bases). V was trimmed by 3 bases and J by 5 bases, leaving 13 bases between them. The CDR3 length is 14 residues. From germline, CDR1 is LNHNV and CDR2 YYDKDF (reference sequence).

The V gene is TRBV6-5, the J gene TRBJ1-1; no reliable D call. Trimming removed 8 bases from V and 1 base from J, with 11 bases in between. Germline loops: CDR1 MNHEY, CDR2 SVGAGI. This CDR3 has 13 amino acids. The CDR3 bases are TGTGCCAGCGGGAGGGTAAGGAACACTGAAGCTTTCTTT. This encodes CASGRVRNTEAFF.

The rearrangement joins TRBV4-3 to TRBJ1-1; D unclear. V was shortened by 0 bases and J by 5 bases, with 13 bases between the two germline ends. CDR1 LGHNA and CDR2 YSLEER come from the germline V gene. This CDR3 contains 15 residues. The CDR3 coding sequence is TGCGCCAGCAGCCAAGATGTCGGTGGAGGGACTGAAGCTTTCTTT. Translating it yields CASSQDVGGGTEAFF.